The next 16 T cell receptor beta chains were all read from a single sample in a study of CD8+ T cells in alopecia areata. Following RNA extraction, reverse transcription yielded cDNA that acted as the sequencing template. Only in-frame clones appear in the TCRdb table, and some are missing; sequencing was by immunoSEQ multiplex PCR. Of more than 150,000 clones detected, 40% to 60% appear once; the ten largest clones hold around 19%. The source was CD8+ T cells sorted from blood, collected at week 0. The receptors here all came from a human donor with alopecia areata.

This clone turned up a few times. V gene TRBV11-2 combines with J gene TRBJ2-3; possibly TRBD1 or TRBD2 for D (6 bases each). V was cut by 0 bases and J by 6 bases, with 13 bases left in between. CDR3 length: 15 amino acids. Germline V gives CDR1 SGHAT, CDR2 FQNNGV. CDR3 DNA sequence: TGTGCCAGCAGCTTAGAGGGTCTAGGGGGGGATACGCAGTATTTT. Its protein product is CASSLEGLGGDTQYF.

In DNA, the CDR3 is TGTGCCAGCAGTGACCCATCGGTTGCTCCCTACGAGCAGTACTTC. It translates to CASSDPSVAPYEQYF. This chain uses TRBV2 with TRBJ2-7; no reliable D call. Trimming left V 3 bases short and J 2 bases short, with 14 bases between. From germline, CDR1 is SNHLY and CDR2 FYNNEI. CDR3 size: 15 residues.

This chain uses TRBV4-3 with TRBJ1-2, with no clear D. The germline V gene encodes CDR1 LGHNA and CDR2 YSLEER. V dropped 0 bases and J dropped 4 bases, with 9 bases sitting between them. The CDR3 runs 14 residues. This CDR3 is CASSQESGLYGYTF. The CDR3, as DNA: TGCGCCAGCAGCCAAGAGTCGGGCCTCTATGGCTACACCTTC.

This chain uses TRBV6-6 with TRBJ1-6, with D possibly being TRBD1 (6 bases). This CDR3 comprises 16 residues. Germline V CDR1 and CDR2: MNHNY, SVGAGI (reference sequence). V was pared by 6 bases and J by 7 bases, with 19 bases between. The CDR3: CASRLTDSRLNSPLHF. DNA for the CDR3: TGTGCCAGCAGACTTACGGACAGCCGACTCAATTCACCCCTCCACTTT.

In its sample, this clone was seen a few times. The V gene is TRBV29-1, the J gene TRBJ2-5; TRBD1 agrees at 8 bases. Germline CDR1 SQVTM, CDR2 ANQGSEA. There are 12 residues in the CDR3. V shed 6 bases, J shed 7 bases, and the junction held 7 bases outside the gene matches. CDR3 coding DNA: TGCAGCGTCCCGACAGGGGACGGGACCCAGTACTTC. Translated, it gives CSVPTGDGTQYF.

The CDR3 sequence: CATSSPLDGRDKSTDTQYF. As DNA, the CDR3 is TGTGCCACCAGCAGTCCGTTAGATGGGCGGGACAAGAGCACAGATACGCAGTATTTT. The chain couples TRBV15 to TRBJ2-3, with D tentatively TRBD1 or TRBD2 (6 bases each). With 3 bases removed from V and 0 bases from J, the gap between germline ends came to 22 bases. There are 19 residues in the CDR3. Per germline, CDR1 LNHNV and CDR2 YYDKDF (reference sequence). Complete variable domain (other parts from reference TRBV15 and TRBJ2-3): DAMVIQNPRYQVTQFGKPVTLSCSQTLNHNVMYWYQQKSSQAPKLLFHYYDKDFNNEADTPDNFQSRRPNTSFCFLDIRSPGLGDTAMYLCATSSPLDGRDKSTDTQYFGPGTRLTVL.

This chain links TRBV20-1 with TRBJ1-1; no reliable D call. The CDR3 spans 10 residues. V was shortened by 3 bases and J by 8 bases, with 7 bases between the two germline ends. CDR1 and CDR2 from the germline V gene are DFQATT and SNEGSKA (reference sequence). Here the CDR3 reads CSASPPEAFF. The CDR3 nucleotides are TGCAGTGCTAGCCCCCCAGAAGCTTTCTTT.

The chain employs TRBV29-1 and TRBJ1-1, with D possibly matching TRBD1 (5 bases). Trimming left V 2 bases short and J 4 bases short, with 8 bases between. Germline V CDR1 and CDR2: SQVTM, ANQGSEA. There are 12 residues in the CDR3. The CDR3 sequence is CSVELGGTEAFF. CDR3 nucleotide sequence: TGCAGCGTTGAACTGGGGGGCACTGAAGCTTTCTTT.

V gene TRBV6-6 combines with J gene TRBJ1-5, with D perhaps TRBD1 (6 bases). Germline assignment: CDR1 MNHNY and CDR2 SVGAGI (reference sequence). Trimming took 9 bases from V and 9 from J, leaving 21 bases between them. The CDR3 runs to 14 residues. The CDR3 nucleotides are TGTGCCAGTTCGACTGGGACATATGACGGGCCCCAGCATTTT. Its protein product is CASSTGTYDGPQHF.

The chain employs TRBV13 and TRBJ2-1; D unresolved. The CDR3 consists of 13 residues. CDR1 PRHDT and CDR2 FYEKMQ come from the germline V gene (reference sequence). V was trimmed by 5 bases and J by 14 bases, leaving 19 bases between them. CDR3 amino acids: CASSPGTPVRKFF. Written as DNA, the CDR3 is TGTGCCAGCAGCCCCGGTACTCCTGTTCGTAAGTTCTTC. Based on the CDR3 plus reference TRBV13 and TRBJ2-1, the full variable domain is AAGVIQSPRHLIKEKRETATLKCYPIPRHDTVYWYQQGPGQDPQFLISFYEKMQSDKGSIPDRFSAQQFSDYHSELNMSSLELGDSALYFCASSPGTPVRKFFGPGTRLTVL.

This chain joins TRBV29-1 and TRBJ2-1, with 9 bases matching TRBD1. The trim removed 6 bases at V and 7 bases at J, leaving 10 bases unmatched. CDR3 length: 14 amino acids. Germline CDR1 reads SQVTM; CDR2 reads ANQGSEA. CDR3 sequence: CSVPRTGVVNEQFF. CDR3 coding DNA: TGCAGCGTCCCAAGGACAGGGGTGGTGAATGAGCAGTTCTTC.

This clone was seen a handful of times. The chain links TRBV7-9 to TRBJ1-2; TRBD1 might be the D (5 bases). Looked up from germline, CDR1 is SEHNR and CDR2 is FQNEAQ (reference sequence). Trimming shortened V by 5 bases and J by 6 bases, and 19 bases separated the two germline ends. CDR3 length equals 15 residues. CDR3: CASSPPRGAVDGYTF. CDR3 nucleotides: TGTGCCAGCAGCCCCCCGCGAGGGGCGGTGGATGGCTACACCTTC.

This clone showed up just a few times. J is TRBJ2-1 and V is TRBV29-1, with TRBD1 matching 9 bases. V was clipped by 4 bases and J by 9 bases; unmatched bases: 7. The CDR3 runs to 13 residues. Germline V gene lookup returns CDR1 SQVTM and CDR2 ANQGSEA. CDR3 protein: CSVVQGAIGEQFF. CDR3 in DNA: TGCAGCGTTGTACAGGGGGCTATTGGTGAGCAGTTCTTC.

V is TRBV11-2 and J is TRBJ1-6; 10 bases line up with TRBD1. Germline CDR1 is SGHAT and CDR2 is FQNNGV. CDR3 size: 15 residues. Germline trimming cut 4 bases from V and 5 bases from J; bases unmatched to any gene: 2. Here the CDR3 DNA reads TGTGCCAGCAGCTCAGGACAGGGGGATAATTCACCCCTCCACTTT. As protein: CASSSGQGDNSPLHF.

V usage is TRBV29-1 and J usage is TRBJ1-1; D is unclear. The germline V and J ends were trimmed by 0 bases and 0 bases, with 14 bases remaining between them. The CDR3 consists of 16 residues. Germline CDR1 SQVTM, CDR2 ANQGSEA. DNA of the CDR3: TGCAGCGTTGAAGATCAAGGGTTCAGGCTGAACACTGAAGCTTTCTTT. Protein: CSVEDQGFRLNTEAFF.

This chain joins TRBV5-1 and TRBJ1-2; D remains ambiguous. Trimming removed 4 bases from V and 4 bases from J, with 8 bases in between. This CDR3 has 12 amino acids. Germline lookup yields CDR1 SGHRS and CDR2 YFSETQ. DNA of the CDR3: TGCGCCAGCAGCCCCCTGGGCTATGGCTACACCTTC. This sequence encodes CASSPLGYGYTF.